The T cell receptor beta chain described here comes from a study of T cells expressing NK-cell markers. Germline values: CDR1 SGHDN, CDR2 FVKESK. CDR3 size: 15 residues. After re-calling the 5' RACE reads, TCRdb lists one entry per CDR3 protein, DNA absent. The sample has 200,000 to 300,000 distinct CDR3 sequences. Sample: blood T cells: a sorted CD56 or NKG2C T cell subset, CD4+ or CD8+ T cells, or bulk PBMC T cells (not recorded which). V usage is TRBV14 and J usage is TRBJ1-2. The TCR comes from a man between 18 and 29 years old in good health. CDR3 sequence: CASSHHGQRGDGYTF.